What follows are 26 T cell receptor beta chains derived from one specimen sequenced in a study of cytomegalovirus exposure and HLA in healthy donors. PCR used 60 Vbeta primers and 13 Jbeta primers. This table comes from immunoSEQ multiplex PCR, and its TCRdb copy is limited to in-frame clones, with some not included. The table lists about 120,000 clones, 79% of them singletons. Specimen: PBMCs. Source of these receptors: a man aged 30 to 45 in good health and CMV-seropositive.

This clone was picked up a small number of times. The rearrangement joins TRBV6-5 to TRBJ1-4; possibly TRBD1 for D (5 bases). Germline CDR1 reads MNHEY; CDR2 reads SVGAGI. The length of the CDR3 is 15 residues. The ends were cut back, 7 bases at V and 4 bases at J, with 16 bases in the middle. DNA of the CDR3: TGTGCCAGCATCAAGGCCGGACAAAATAATGAAAAACTGTTTTTT. Protein: CASIKAGQNNEKLFF.

This clone is a singleton in its sample. The CDR3 protein is CASSSTGASGNTIYF. CDR3 in DNA: TGTGCCAGCAGTTCTACAGGGGCTTCTGGAAACACCATATATTTT. The chain uses TRBV28 and TRBJ1-3; 7 bases are a match to TRBD1. Germline CDR1 MDHEN, CDR2 SYDVKM. Trimming took 4 bases from V and 1 from J; bases not matched to a gene: 4. The CDR3 runs to 15 residues.

The rearrangement links TRBV11-3 to TRBJ2-5; 16 nucleotides match TRBD2. V trimming: 3 bases; J trimming: 5 bases; junction bases outside the gene matches: 15. CDR1 and CDR2 from the germline V gene are SGHNT and YENEEA. The CDR3 is made up of 20 amino acids. The chain's CDR3 is CASSFPIPGTSGGARETQYF. The CDR3 nucleotides are TGTGCCAGCAGCTTTCCCATACCCGGGACTAGCGGGGGGGCCAGGGAGACCCAGTACTTC. Supplemented by reference TRBV11-3 and TRBJ2-5, the full variable domain reads EAGVVQSPRYKIIEKKQPVAFWCNPISGHNTLYWYLQNLGQGPELLIRYENEEAVDDSQLPKDRFSAERLKGVDSTLKIQPAELGDSAVYLCASSFPIPGTSGGARETQYFGPGTRLLVL.

The rearrangement joins TRBV9 to TRBJ2-7, with D unclear. CDR1 and CDR2 from the germline V gene are SGDLS and YYNGEE. CDR3 length: 13 residues. The V end lost 2 bases, the J end lost 2 bases, and 8 bases lay between the germline ends. CDR3 coding DNA: TGTGCCAGCAGCGTCGGAGTCACCTACGAGCAGTACTTC. Protein sequence: CASSVGVTYEQYF.

This sequence joins TRBV7-9 and TRBJ2-3, with D perhaps matching TRBD2 (6 bases). CDR1 is SEHNR, CDR2 FQNEAQ, per germline (reference sequence). Deletions cut 0 bases from V and 6 bases from J, with 19 bases between. This CDR3 has 17 amino acids. The CDR3 is CASSLASSGFMGDTQYF. CDR3 DNA sequence: TGTGCCAGCAGCTTAGCGAGTAGCGGCTTCATGGGGGATACGCAGTATTTT.

This clone was seen more than once but under ten times. V usage is TRBV5-4 and J usage is TRBJ2-7; tentative D call: TRBD1 (5 bases). The CDR3 is 13 residues long. V was pared by 2 bases and J by 6 bases, with 12 bases between. Germline CDR1 is SGHNT and CDR2 is YYREEE (reference sequence). CDR3 protein: CASSFDSLGEQYF. CDR3 sequence (DNA): TGTGCCAGCAGCTTTGACAGCTTAGGCGAGCAGTACTTC. Full variable domain (remainder filled in from reference TRBV5-4 and TRBJ2-7): ETGVTQSPTHLIKTRGQQVTLRCSSQSGHNTVSWYQQALGQGPQFIFQYYREEENGRGNFPPRFSGLQFPNYSSELNVNALELDDSALYLCASSFDSLGEQYFGPGTRLTVT.

The CDR3 loop is CASSSVGQGRQQGYTF. DNA for the CDR3: TGCGCCAGCAGCTCTGTTGGGCAGGGAAGGCAGCAAGGCTACACCTTC. The rearrangement joins TRBV5-1 to TRBJ1-2; possible D gene TRBD1, 5 bases. The CDR3 totals 16 residues. Trimming pared 3 bases from V and 8 bases from J, leaving 23 bases between. Germline lookup yields CDR1 SGHRS and CDR2 YFSETQ.

The rearrangement uses TRBV6-1 and TRBJ2-1; 8 bases are shared with TRBD1. The germline CDR1 and CDR2 sequences are MNHNS and SASEGT. The junction had 13 bases not matched to a gene; V was cut back by 10 bases and J by 8 bases. This CDR3 comprises 14 residues. Here the CDR3 DNA reads TGTGCCACCAGGGGGCCCATCGAGGTCGATGAGCAGTTCTTC. This codes for CATRGPIEVDEQFF.

The chain links TRBV7-9 to TRBJ2-7; 9 bases are a match to TRBD2. Germline V gives CDR1 SEHNR, CDR2 FQNEAQ (reference sequence). V shed 5 bases, J shed 2 bases, and the junction held 7 bases outside the gene matches. This CDR3 region has 15 residues. As DNA, the CDR3 is TGTGCCAGCAGCCGCGGGCGGGGGGGGCCCTACGAGCAGTACTTC. Translated, it gives CASSRGRGGPYEQYF.

This clone has a single count. The V and J genes are TRBV6-5 and TRBJ1-1, with D unresolved. Germline CDR1 MNHEY, CDR2 SVGAGI. The CDR3 runs to 14 residues. Trimming removed 5 bases at V and 1 base at J, with 11 bases between. CDR3 coding DNA: TGTGCCAGCAGTCCACTCTTCGAGAACACTGAAGCTTTCTTT. Amino acids: CASSPLFENTEAFF.

The V gene is TRBV2, the J gene TRBJ2-1, with a tentative D call TRBD1 (5 bases). V was pared by 7 bases and J by 4 bases, with 8 bases between. Germline V gives CDR1 SNHLY, CDR2 FYNNEI. The CDR3 has 12 amino acids. The CDR3: CASNPGYNEQFF. The CDR3, as DNA: TGTGCCAGCAACCCAGGGTACAATGAGCAGTTCTTC.

The J gene is TRBJ2-7, the V gene TRBV28; a possible D gene is TRBD1 (5 bases). Germline values: CDR1 MDHEN, CDR2 SYDVKM. Trimming cost V 7 bases and J 10 bases, with 17 bases left between them. This CDR3 region has 12 residues. In DNA form, the CDR3 reads TGTGCCAGCAAGGTGGGGCAGGGCGACCAGTACTTC. This codes for CASKVGQGDQYF.

This chain uses TRBV27 with TRBJ2-7; 7 nucleotides align to TRBD2. The CDR3 has 18 residues. Germline assignment: CDR1 MNHEY and CDR2 SMNVEV (reference sequence). Germline trimming cut 2 bases from V and 3 bases from J; bases unmatched to any gene: 16. As DNA, the CDR3 is TGTGCCAGCAGTTTAAGGCCCGACATGGGTAGCGGGCACTACGAGCAGTACTTC. Its translation: CASSLRPDMGSGHYEQYF.

The chain has TRBV18 and TRBJ1-1, with 9 bases aligning to TRBD1. Germline values: CDR1 KGHSH, CDR2 LQKENI. The CDR3 totals 16 residues. The V gene end was trimmed by 4 bases and the J gene end by 5 bases; junction bases not matched to a gene: 11. The CDR3 sequence is CASSLMSGQGGTEAFF. CDR3 DNA sequence: TGTGCCAGCTCACTCATGTCGGGACAGGGTGGGACTGAAGCTTTCTTT.

This chain links TRBV15 with TRBJ1-5; 8 nucleotides line up with TRBD1. The CDR3 is 18 residues long. V dropped 2 bases and J dropped 3; count of bases not matched to a gene: 12. Germline CDR1 and CDR2: LNHNV and YYDKDF (reference sequence). The CDR3 is CATSRRDRSYRFNQPQHF. The CDR3 bases are TGTGCCACCAGCAGACGGGACAGGTCTTACCGGTTCAATCAGCCCCAGCATTTT.

The chain links TRBV7-3 to TRBJ1-2; possibly TRBD1 for D (5 bases). CDR1 SGHTA and CDR2 FQGTGA come from the germline V gene. The CDR3 contains 14 residues. V gave up 5 bases and J gave up 5 bases, with 15 bases separating them. CDR3: CASSPTQGPYGYTF. In DNA, the CDR3 is TGTGCCAGCAGCCCGACGCAGGGTCCATATGGCTACACCTTC.

This clone was counted between two and nine times. The chain is built from TRBV7-3 and TRBJ2-7, with TRBD2 matching 15 bases. CDR1 and CDR2 (germline): SGHTA, FQGTGA. J gave up 6 bases and V 4 bases, and 4 bases lay outside the gene matches. The CDR3 spans 15 residues. The CDR3 is CASSSRTSGRAEQYF. CDR3 sequence (DNA): TGTGCCAGCAGCTCCCGGACTAGCGGGAGGGCCGAGCAGTACTTC.

The J gene is TRBJ1-1, the V gene TRBV7-2; the D gene is possibly TRBD1 (5 bases). Germline V gene data show CDR1 as SGHTA and CDR2 as FQGNSA. CDR3 length: 16 residues. Trimming shortened V by 6 bases and J by 0 bases, and 17 bases separated the two germline ends. Here the CDR3 reads CASRKDTVHMNTEAFF. DNA of the CDR3: TGTGCCAGCAGGAAGGACACGGTACACATGAACACTGAAGCTTTCTTT.

The V and J genes are TRBV18 and TRBJ1-1; 9 bases align to TRBD1. The CDR3 runs to 15 residues. Looked up from germline, CDR1 is KGHSH and CDR2 is LQKENI. V was pared by 5 bases and J by 4 bases, with 8 bases of the junction left unmatched. The DNA of the CDR3 is TGTGCCAGCTCAAGACAGGGGGAAGGAGGCACTGAAGCTTTCTTT. Residues: CASSRQGEGGTEAFF.

This clone has only one observation. The rearrangement joins TRBV11-3 to TRBJ2-2; 12 nucleotides align to TRBD2. The CDR3 extends over 16 amino acids. Germline CDR1 is SGHNT and CDR2 is YENEEA. V trimming: 5 bases; J trimming: 4 bases; junction bases outside the gene matches: 5. CDR3 residues: CASSPRGLAGTGELFF. CDR3 in DNA: TGTGCCAGCAGCCCGAGGGGACTAGCGGGCACCGGGGAGCTGTTTTTT.

This clone occurred a few times. The V and J genes are TRBV29-1 and TRBJ2-7; TRBD1 matches 11 bases. With V trimmed by 4 bases and J by 7 bases, 9 bases remained unmatched. The length of the CDR3 is 14 residues. CDR1 is SQVTM and CDR2 is ANQGSEA in the germline V gene. The CDR3 bases are TGCAGCGTTGCCGCCGGGACAGGGGGGGGAGAGCAGTACTTC. Its translation is CSVAAGTGGGEQYF.

There are a few counts of this clone. The genes are TRBV11-2 and TRBJ1-2, with D tentatively TRBD1 (6 bases). This CDR3 is built from 15 residues. Germline CDR1 SGHAT, CDR2 FQNNGV. Trimming removed 5 bases from V and 2 bases from J, with 15 bases in between. In DNA, the CDR3 is TGTGCCAGCAGCCCGTTAATCACAGGGAACTATGGCTACACCTTC. Its translation: CASSPLITGNYGYTF.

The V gene is TRBV5-4, the J gene TRBJ2-5; D might be TRBD1 (5 bases). The CDR3 is 15 residues long. Germline CDR1 SGHNT, CDR2 YYREEE (reference sequence). V lost 4 bases, J lost 2 bases, and 15 bases lay in between. The CDR3 DNA is TGTGCCAGCAGCGCCAGGGCAGGGATTCAAGAGACCCAGTACTTC. The encoded protein is CASSARAGIQETQYF.

The rearrangement uses TRBV9 and TRBJ2-1, with D possibly TRBD2 on 6 matching bases. Trimming cost V 0 bases and J 0 bases, with 25 bases left between them. CDR3 length: 21 amino acids. Germline V gene sequence: CDR1 SGDLS, CDR2 YYNGEE. For the CDR3, the DNA is TGTGCCAGCAGCGTAGCGGGGTCGGCGGGGTCCCCTCAGAGCTCCTACAATGAGCAGTTCTTC. It yields the protein CASSVAGSAGSPQSSYNEQFF.

The V gene is TRBV13, the J gene TRBJ2-5, with D perhaps matching TRBD1 (6 bases). The V end lost 4 bases, the J end lost 4 bases, and 19 bases lay between the germline ends. CDR3 length: 16 amino acids. CDR1 and CDR2 (germline): PRHDT, FYEKMQ (reference sequence). The CDR3 sequence is CASSSFGTNVVETQYF. The CDR3 nucleotides are TGTGCCAGCAGCTCGTTCGGGACAAACGTCGTAGAGACCCAGTACTTC.

This chain uses TRBV27 with TRBJ2-7; 8 bases agree with TRBD2. The V and J ends lost 6 bases and 3 bases, in that order; junction bases with no gene match: 10. The CDR3 totals 15 residues. Germline CDR1 reads MNHEY; CDR2 reads SMNVEV (reference sequence). The CDR3 is CASRDGGGRFYEQYF. The CDR3 DNA is TGTGCCAGCAGAGATGGGGGCGGGAGGTTCTACGAGCAGTACTTC.